The 9 T cell receptor beta chains below were found in one sample sequenced in a study of T cell clonotyping in hematopoietic cell transplantation. The assay was immunoSEQ multiplex PCR, and TCRdb's table has in-frame clones only and misses some. The sample holds roughly 40,000 clones, roughly 96% seen once. Sequenced sample: peripheral blood mononuclear cells. The origin of the receptors is a man between 25 and 39 years old in good health. Some clones in this sample may be carry-over from other donors' samples.

The chain combines TRBV5-1 with TRBJ2-7, with 7 bases fitting TRBD1. Germline CDR1 and CDR2: SGHRS and YFSETQ. V was pared by 4 bases and J by 5 bases, with 12 bases of the junction left unmatched. The CDR3 contains 15 residues. CDR3 region: CASSQMGDSTHEQYF. The CDR3 DNA follows: TGCGCCAGCAGCCAGATGGGGGACAGCACCCACGAGCAGTACTTC.

The J gene is TRBJ2-7, the V gene TRBV4-1; D remains unclear. Germline CDR1 reads MGHRA; CDR2 reads YSYEKL. Trimming removed 3 bases from V and 0 bases from J, with 12 bases in between. The CDR3 covers 15 residues. CDR3 amino acids: CASSHRTDSSYEQYF. The CDR3 DNA reads TGCGCCAGCAGCCACCGGACGGATAGCTCCTACGAGCAGTACTTC.

J is TRBJ1-2 and V is TRBV4-2; D uncertain. Germline assignment: CDR1 LGHNA and CDR2 YNFKEQ. This CDR3 comprises 17 residues. With 0 bases removed from V and 0 bases from J, the gap between germline ends came to 14 bases. As DNA, the CDR3 is TGTGCCAGCAGCCAAGAATTTCCCCCGGAAACTAACTATGGCTACACCTTC. Translated, it gives CASSQEFPPETNYGYTF.

This rearrangement joins TRBV6-4 to TRBJ2-5, with TRBD2 matching over 11 bases. The CDR3 spans 15 residues. CDR1 is MRHNA and CDR2 is SNTAGT in the germline V gene. Germline trimming cut 3 bases from V and 5 bases from J; bases unmatched to any gene: 5. The CDR3 loop reads CASSEIAGGLETQYF. Written as DNA, the CDR3 is TGTGCCAGCAGTGAAATAGCGGGGGGGCTCGAGACCCAGTACTTC.

This clone was observed once. The chain carries TRBV27 and TRBJ2-2; perhaps D is TRBD1 or TRBD2 (6 bases each). V was trimmed by 7 bases and J by 4 bases, leaving 19 bases between them. Germline V lookup: CDR1 MNHEY, CDR2 SMNVEV (reference sequence). The CDR3 runs to 16 residues. For the CDR3, the DNA is TGTGCCAGCAAGGACTATAGCATGGGGGCCACCGGGGAGCTGTTTTTT. As protein: CASKDYSMGATGELFF.

The chain employs TRBV6-4 and TRBJ2-3, with D perhaps matching TRBD1 (5 bases). With 6 bases removed from V and 5 bases from J, the gap between germline ends came to 12 bases. The CDR3 extends over 13 amino acids. From germline, CDR1 is MRHNA and CDR2 SNTAGT. In nucleotides, the CDR3 is TGTGCCAGCAGCTCCAACCAGGGAGATACGCAGTATTTT. As protein: CASSSNQGDTQYF.

The rearrangement uses TRBV6-1 and TRBJ1-4; D perhaps matches TRBD1 (5 bases). Germline loops: CDR1 MNHNS, CDR2 SASEGT. The V and J ends lost 7 bases and 3 bases respectively, with 9 bases between them. The CDR3 runs to 13 residues. In DNA, the CDR3 is TGTGCCAGCAAGGGGACGGCTAATGAAAAACTGTTTTTT. This sequence encodes CASKGTANEKLFF.

Of note for this clone: Sequence at one end of the junction differs from germline and may be a read error. This sequence joins TRBV6-6 and TRBJ1-2, with 7 bases aligning to TRBD1. CDR3 length: 14 amino acids. Germline CDR1 MNHNY, CDR2 SVGAGI (reference sequence). CDR3 protein: CASSYLGQNYGYTF. The DNA of the CDR3 is TGTGCCAGCAGTTACCTGGGACAGAACTACGGCTACACCTTC.

The V and J genes are TRBV5-4 and TRBJ1-5; possibly TRBD1 for D (5 bases). Trimming left V 0 bases short and J 0 bases short, with 7 bases between. The V gene's germline CDR1 is SGHNT and CDR2 YYREEE (reference sequence). The CDR3 has 15 amino acids. CDR3 coding DNA: TGTGCCAGCAGCTTGGCGGGGGTTAGCAATCAGCCCCAGCATTTT. Encoded protein: CASSLAGVSNQPQHF.